This TCR beta chain was sequenced for a study of neurological immune-mediated disorders. The authors produced cDNA by 5'RACE using 10-nucleotide random UMIs. TCRdb itself ran the 5' RACE reads through MiXCR, one entry per CDR3 protein. This table holds tens of thousands of distinct CDR3 sequences, roughly 15% found once. The CDR3 spans 16 residues. V lost 6 bases and J lost 0, with 21 bases in between. In germline, CDR1 is SQVTM, CDR2 ANQGSEA. Unsorted libraries were generated from 2 million PBMCs. These cells had been stored in RNAlater at -80 C. This clonotype was counted many times. Input material: PBMCs. This clonotype was sampled from a woman aged 45-60 years in good health. The chain has TRBV29-1 and TRBJ2-7; D is possibly TRBD1 (6 bases). In DNA form, the CDR3 reads TGCAGCGTCATTTACTCAGGGGCTAGGAGCTCCTACGAGCAGTACTTC. Protein: CSVIYSGARSSYEQYF.